The rows below give T cell receptor beta chains drawn from one sample of a study of blood T cell repertoires in COVID-19. The protocol was immunoSEQ multiplex PCR, while the TCRdb copy is restricted to in-frame clones and leaves out a portion. The data show approximately 150,000 clones, with approximately 80% seen just once and about 1.4% held by the top ten. Sequencing was done on a sample of peripheral blood. These receptors came from a human donor in a cohort sampled during active COVID-19. Each CDR3 is given with its conserved first and last residue. A D gene is named only where the DNA matches it firmly. A clone size is listed for some rows: how often the clone was seen (once, few, many), or a class if it is expanded.

>TRBJ2-7|.|few|TRBV4-1
CASSRSTGVGQYF
TGCGCCAGCAGCCGGAGTACGGGGGTGGGGCAGTACTTC
>TRBJ1-4|TRBD1|.|TRBV10-3
CAISENRGTNEKLFF
TGTGCCATCAGTGAGAACAGGGGAACTAATGAAAAACTGTTTTTT
>TRBJ2-7|.|.|TRBV20-1
CSASRLAQRSYEQYF
TGCAGTGCTAGTCGCCTAGCGCAACGATCCTACGAGCAGTACTTC
>TRBJ1-3|TRBD1|.|TRBV6-2/TRBV6-3
CASSQRRTGGFGSGNTIYF
TGTGCCAGCAGTCAACGGAGGACAGGGGGGTTCGGCTCTGGAAACACCATATATTTT
>TRBJ2-2|.|.|TRBV3-1/TRBV3-2
CASSLRAPDLTGELFF
TGTGCCAGCAGCCTGAGGGCCCCGGACCTCACCGGGGAGCTGTTTTTT
>TRBJ1-4|TRBD1|.|TRBV2
CASSWGQPASNEKLFF
TGTGCCAGCAGTTGGGGACAGCCCGCAAGTAATGAAAAACTGTTTTTT
>TRBJ2-7|TRBD1|few|TRBV6-6
CASFPSGQGAYEQYF
TGTGCCAGCTTCCCCTCCGGACAGGGGGCTTACGAGCAGTACTTC
>TRBJ2-1|TRBD2|once|TRBV28
CAIGTSGRNEQFF
TGTGCCATCGGGACTAGCGGGAGGAATGAGCAGTTCTTC
>TRBJ2-7|.|.|TRBV5-5
CASSLVGDYEQYF
TGTGCCAGCAGCCTGGTGGGAGACTACGAGCAGTACTTC
>TRBJ1-2|.|.|TRBV3-1/TRBV3-2
CASSTGTNYGYTF
TGTGCCAGCAGTACAGGGACTAACTATGGCTACACCTTC
>TRBJ2-1|.|.|TRBV2
CASSVDRLYNEQFF
TGTGCCAGCAGTGTCGACAGATTATACAATGAGCAGTTCTTC
>TRBJ2-3|TRBD2|.|TRBV19
CASSGETSGHPSTDTQYF
TGTGCCAGTAGTGGAGAGACTAGCGGACACCCTAGCACAGATACGCAGTATTTT
>TRBJ2-5|TRBD1|.|TRBV5-1
CASSLGTGEETQYF
TGCGCCAGCAGCTTAGGGACAGGGGAAGAGACCCAGTACTTC
>TRBJ2-5|TRBD2|.|TRBV2
CASSEELAGETQYF
TGTGCCAGCAGCGAGGAGCTAGCGGGCGAGACCCAGTACTTC
>TRBJ2-5|.|.|TRBV7-2
CASSRQGTQETQYF
TGTGCCAGCAGCAGGCAGGGTACTCAAGAGACCCAGTACTTC
>TRBJ1-2|TRBD1|.|TRBV29-1
CSVPWTGVLYGYTF
TGCAGCGTCCCCTGGACAGGGGTATTATATGGCTACACCTTC
>TRBJ2-4|.|few|TRBV16
CASSQDGEIQYF
TGTGCCAGCAGCCAAGACGGGGAGATTCAGTACTTC
>TRBJ1-2|TRBD1|.|TRBV4-3
CASSYGQEEDYGYTF
TGCGCCAGCAGTTACGGACAGGAGGAGGACTATGGCTACACCTTC
>TRBJ1-4|.|.|TRBV27
CASSFDGLGKLFF
TGTGCCAGCAGTTTCGACGGACTGGGGAAACTGTTTTTT
>TRBJ1-5|.|.|TRBV2
CAKGENSNQPQHF
TGTGCCAAAGGGGAAAATAGCAATCAGCCCCAGCATTTT
>TRBJ1-4|TRBD1|.|TRBV5-1
CASRQGQANEKLFF
TGCGCCAGCAGGCAGGGACAGGCGAATGAAAAACTGTTTTTT
>TRBJ1-1|.|.|TRBV5-1
CASSLEQDTEAFF
TGCGCCAGCAGCTTGGAACAGGACACTGAAGCTTTCTTT
>TRBJ1-2|.|.|TRBV6-6
CASSPGGYGYTF
TGTGCCAGCAGTCCCGGGGGCTATGGCTACACCTTC
>TRBJ1-2|.|.|TRBV5-1
CASSSLQGNYGYTF
TGCGCCAGCAGCTCCCTGCAGGGGAACTATGGCTACACCTTC
>TRBJ1-5|TRBD1|few|TRBV7-6
CASSPRQGTPQHF
TGTGCCAGCAGCCCGAGACAGGGCACGCCCCAGCATTTT
>TRBJ1-3|.|.|TRBV7-9
CASSLGQVSGNTIYF
TGTGCCAGCAGCTTAGGTCAGGTCTCTGGAAACACCATATATTTT
>TRBJ2-5|TRBD1|.|TRBV18
CASSRTGETQYF
TGTGCCAGCTCACGGACAGGAGAGACCCAGTACTTC
>TRBJ1-2|.|.|TRBV25-1
CASSEWGVYGYTF
TGTGCCAGCAGTGAATGGGGGGTCTATGGCTACACCTTC
>TRBJ2-5|TRBD2|.|TRBV5-4
CASSPGLAGYQETQYF
TGTGCCAGCAGCCCCGGACTAGCGGGATACCAAGAGACCCAGTACTTC
>TRBJ2-1|.|.|TRBV6-4
CASSNGNKNNEQFF
TGTGCCAGCAGTAATGGTAACAAAAACAATGAGCAGTTCTTC
>TRBJ2-5|.|.|TRBV5-4
CASSLGGEKTETQYF
TGTGCCAGCAGCTTGGGGGGGGAAAAGACGGAGACCCAGTACTTC